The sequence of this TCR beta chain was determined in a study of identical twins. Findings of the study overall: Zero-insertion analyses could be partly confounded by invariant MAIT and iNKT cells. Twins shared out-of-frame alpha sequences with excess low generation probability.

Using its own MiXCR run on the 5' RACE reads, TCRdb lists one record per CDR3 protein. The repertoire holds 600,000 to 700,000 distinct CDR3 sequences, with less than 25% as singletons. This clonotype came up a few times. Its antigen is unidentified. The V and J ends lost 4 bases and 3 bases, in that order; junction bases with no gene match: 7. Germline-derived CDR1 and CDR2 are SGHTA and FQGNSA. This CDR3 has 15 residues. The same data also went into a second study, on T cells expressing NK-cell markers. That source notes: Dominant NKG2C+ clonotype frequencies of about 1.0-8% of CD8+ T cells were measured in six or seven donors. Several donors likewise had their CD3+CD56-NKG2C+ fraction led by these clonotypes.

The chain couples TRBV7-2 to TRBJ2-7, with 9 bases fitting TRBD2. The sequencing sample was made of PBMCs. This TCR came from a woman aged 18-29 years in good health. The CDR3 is CASSSPTTSGYEQYF. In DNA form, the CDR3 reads TGTGCCAGCAGCTCCCCAACGACTAGCGGCTACGAGCAGTACTTC.